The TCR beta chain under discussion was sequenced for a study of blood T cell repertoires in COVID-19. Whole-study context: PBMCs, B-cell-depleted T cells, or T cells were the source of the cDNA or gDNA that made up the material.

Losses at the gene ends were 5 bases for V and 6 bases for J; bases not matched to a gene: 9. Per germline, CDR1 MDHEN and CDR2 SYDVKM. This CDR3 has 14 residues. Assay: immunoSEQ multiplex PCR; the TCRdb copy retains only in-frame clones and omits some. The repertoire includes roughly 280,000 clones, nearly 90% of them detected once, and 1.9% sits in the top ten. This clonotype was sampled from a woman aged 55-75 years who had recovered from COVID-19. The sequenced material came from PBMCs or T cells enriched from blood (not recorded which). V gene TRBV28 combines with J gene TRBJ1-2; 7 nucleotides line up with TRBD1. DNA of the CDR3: TGTGCCAGCAGTACCGGGACAGCCCCCGATGGCTACACCTTC. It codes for CASSTGTAPDGYTF.